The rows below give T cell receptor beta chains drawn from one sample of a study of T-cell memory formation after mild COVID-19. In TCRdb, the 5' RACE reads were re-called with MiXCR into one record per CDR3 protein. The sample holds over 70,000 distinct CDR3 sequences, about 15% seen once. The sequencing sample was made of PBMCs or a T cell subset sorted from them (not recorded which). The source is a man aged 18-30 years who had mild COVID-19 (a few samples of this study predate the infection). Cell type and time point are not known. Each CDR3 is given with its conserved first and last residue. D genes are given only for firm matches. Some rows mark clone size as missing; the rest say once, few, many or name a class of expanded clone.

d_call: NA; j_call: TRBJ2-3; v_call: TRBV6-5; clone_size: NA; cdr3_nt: TGTGCCAGCAGTGACTGGGATACGCAGTATTTT; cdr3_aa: CASSDWDTQYF
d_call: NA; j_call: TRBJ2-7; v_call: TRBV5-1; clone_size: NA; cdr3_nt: TGCGCCAGCTACGAGGTTGCCTACGAGCAGTACTTC; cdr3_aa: CASYEVAYEQYF
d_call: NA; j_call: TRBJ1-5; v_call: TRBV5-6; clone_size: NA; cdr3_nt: TGTGCCAGCAGCTTGGGTTCCGGGACAAGCAATCAGCCCCAGCATTTT; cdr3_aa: CASSLGSGTSNQPQHF
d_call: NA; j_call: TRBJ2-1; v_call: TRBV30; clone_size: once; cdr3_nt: TGTGCCTGGAGTTGGCCCGGGACCCTACTCCATGAGCAGTTCTTC; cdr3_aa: CAWSWPGTLLHEQFF
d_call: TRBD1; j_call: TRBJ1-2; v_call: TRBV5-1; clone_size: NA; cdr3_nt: TGCGCCAGCAGCTTGAGGGGACAGAACTATGGCTACACCTTC; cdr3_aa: CASSLRGQNYGYTF
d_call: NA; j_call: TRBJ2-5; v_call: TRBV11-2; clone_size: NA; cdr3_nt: TGTGCCAGCAGCTTTACAGTCCAAGAGACCCAGTACTTC; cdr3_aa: CASSFTVQETQYF
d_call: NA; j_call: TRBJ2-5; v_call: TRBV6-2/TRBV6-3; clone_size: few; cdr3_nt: TGTGCCAGCAAACTCTGGGAACAAGAGACCCAGTACTTC; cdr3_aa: CASKLWEQETQYF
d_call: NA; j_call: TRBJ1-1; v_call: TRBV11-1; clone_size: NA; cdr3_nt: TGTGCCAGCCAACGGGGCCATGGGGACACTGAAGCTTTCTTT; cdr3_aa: CASQRGHGDTEAFF
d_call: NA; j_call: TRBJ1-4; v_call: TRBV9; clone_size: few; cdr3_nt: TGTGCCAGCAGCGTAGGAGCTACCACGGCAACTAATGAAAAACTGTTTTTT; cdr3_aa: CASSVGATTATNEKLFF
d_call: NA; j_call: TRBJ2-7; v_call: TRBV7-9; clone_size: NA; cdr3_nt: TGTGCCAGCAGTTACGCCCTTGACGAGCAGTACTTC; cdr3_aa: CASSYALDEQYF
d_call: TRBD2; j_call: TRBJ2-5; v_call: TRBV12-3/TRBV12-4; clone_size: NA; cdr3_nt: TGTGCCAGCAGTTTAGAGGGACTAGCGATGTGCTTC; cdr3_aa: CASSLEGLAMCF
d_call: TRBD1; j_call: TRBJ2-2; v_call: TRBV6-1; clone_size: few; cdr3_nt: TGTGCCACCGGGACAGATAACACCGGGGAGCTGTTTTTT; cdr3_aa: CATGTDNTGELFF
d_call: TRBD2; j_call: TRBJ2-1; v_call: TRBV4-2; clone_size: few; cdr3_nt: TGTGCCAGCAGCCAAGGGCGGCGGGGGTCCCACAATGAGCAGTTCTTC; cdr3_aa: CASSQGRRGSHNEQFF
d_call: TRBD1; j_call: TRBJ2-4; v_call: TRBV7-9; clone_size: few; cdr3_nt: TGTGCCAGCAGCCCGGACAGGGGGAACGTGGGCATTCAGTACTTC; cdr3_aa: CASSPDRGNVGIQYF
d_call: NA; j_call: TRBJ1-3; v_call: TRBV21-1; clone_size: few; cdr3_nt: TGTGCCAGCAGCAAGGGGGGCGACAGGGCGTCGCGAAACACCATATATTTT; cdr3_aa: CASSKGGDRASRNTIYF
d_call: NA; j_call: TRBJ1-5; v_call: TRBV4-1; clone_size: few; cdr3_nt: TGCGCCAGCAGCCAAGTGGTAGGTTTCAATCAGCCCCAGCATTTT; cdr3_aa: CASSQVVGFNQPQHF
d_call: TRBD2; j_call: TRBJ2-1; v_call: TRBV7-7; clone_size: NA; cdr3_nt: TGTGCCAGCAGCGGCGGGGGTGAGCAGTTCTTC; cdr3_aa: CASSGGGEQFF
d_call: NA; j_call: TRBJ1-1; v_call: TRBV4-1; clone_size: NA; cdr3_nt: TGCGCCAGCAGTTTCAGGGAGGGCACTGAAGCTTTCTTT; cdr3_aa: CASSFREGTEAFF
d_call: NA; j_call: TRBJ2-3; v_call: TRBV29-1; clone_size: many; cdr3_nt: TGCAGCGTTGAAGGGGGCCCCTCCGATACGCAGTATTTT; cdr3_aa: CSVEGGPSDTQYF
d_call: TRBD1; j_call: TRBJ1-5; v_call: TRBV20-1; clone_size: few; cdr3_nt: TGCAGTGCTAGAGATGAGGGACAGGGGAACAATCAGCCCCAGCATTTT; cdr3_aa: CSARDEGQGNNQPQHF
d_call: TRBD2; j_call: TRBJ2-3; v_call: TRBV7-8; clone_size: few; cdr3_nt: TGTGCCAGCAGCTCACTAGCGGGGGGAACCTTTAACACAGATACGCAGTATTTT; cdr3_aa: CASSSLAGGTFNTDTQYF
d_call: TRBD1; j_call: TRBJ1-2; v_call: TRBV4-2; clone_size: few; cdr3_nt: TGTGCCAGCAGTCCAGAAGCCGGGACAGGGGCAAACTATGGCTACACCTTC; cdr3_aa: CASSPEAGTGANYGYTF
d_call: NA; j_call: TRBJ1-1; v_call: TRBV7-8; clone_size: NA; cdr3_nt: TGTGCCAGCAGCCCGCCCACAGACACTGAAGCTTTCTTT; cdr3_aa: CASSPPTDTEAFF
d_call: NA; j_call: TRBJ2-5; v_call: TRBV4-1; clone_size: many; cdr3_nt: TGCGCCAGCAGCCAAGACGCGGGGGCTGAGACCCAGTACTTC; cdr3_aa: CASSQDAGAETQYF
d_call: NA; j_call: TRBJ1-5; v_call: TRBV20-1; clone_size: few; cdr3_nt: TGCAGTGCTAGAGATCTTAGACCGGCCACCCCGATCTTTGGGAGCAATCAGCCCCAGCATTTT; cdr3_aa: CSARDLRPATPIFGSNQPQHF
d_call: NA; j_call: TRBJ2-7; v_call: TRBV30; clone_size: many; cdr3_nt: TGTGCCTGGGACTCCGGGACAAGCGAGCAGTACTTC; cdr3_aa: CAWDSGTSEQYF
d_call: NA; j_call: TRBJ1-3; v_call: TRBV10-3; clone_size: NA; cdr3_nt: TGTGCCATCAGTGATTCAACGGGAAGTGGTGGAAACACCATATATTTT; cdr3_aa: CAISDSTGSGGNTIYF
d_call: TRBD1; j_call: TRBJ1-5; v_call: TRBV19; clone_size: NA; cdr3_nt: TGTGCCAGTAGTATAGTTTACAGGGGGAGCAATCAGCCCCAGCATTTT; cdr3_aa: CASSIVYRGSNQPQHF
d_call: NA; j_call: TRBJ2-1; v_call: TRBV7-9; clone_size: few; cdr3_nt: TGTGCCAGCAGCTTTGGTACCTACAATGAGCAGTTCTTC; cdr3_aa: CASSFGTYNEQFF
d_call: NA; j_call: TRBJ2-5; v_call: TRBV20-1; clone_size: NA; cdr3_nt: TGCAGTGCTCCCGCCCCGGGATCCGTGGGGGGCCAAGAGACCCAGTACTTC; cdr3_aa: CSAPAPGSVGGQETQYF
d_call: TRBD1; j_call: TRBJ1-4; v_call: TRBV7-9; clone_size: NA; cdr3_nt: TGTGCCAGCAGCTCCTCGACAGGGGACCTGGCCGGAAAACTGTTTTTT; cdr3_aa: CASSSSTGDLAGKLFF